The 32 T cell receptor beta chains listed next were all sequenced from one sample in a study of Graves' ophthalmopathy and Graves' hyperthyroidism. The authors amplified TCR beta CDR3 regions, and they did so from RNA transcripts for repertoire sequencing. The authors performed first-round RT-PCR with HTBI primers and then a second-round multiplex PCR. From the multiplex PCR reads, TCRdb called clonotypes with MiXCR, one entry per CDR3 protein. In the table there are hundreds of thousands of distinct CDR3 sequences, over 40% of which are singletons. Sequenced material: peripheral blood. The receptors were sampled from an adult man with Graves' ophthalmopathy.

Turning to this clonotype: A much larger clone sits a single nucleotide away, making a read error possible. The chain combines TRBV7-9 with TRBJ1-4, with 9 bases lining up with TRBD1. The CDR3 spans 16 residues. Germline lookup yields CDR1 SEHNR and CDR2 FQNEAQ (reference sequence). The CDR3 sequence: CASSFWDRAPNEKPFF. CDR3 sequence (DNA): TGTGCCAGCAGCTTTTGGGACAGGGCCCCTAATGAAAAACCGTTTTTT.

This clonotype has more than one count but fewer than ten. The chain couples TRBV6-1 to TRBJ2-5, with no clear D. The CDR3 length is 12 residues. Germline V lookup: CDR1 MNHNS, CDR2 SASEGT. V lost 6 bases and J lost 4, with 9 bases in between. CDR3 in DNA: TGTGCCAGCAGGCCTTTGGGAGAGACCCAGTACTTC. Protein: CASRPLGETQYF.

This clonotype was seen once. The chain combines TRBV10-3 with TRBJ1-2; D ambiguous. Trimming pared 10 bases from V and 6 bases from J, leaving 18 bases between. The germline V gene encodes CDR1 ENHRY and CDR2 SYGVKD. This CDR3 region has 13 residues. The CDR3 nucleotides are TGTGCCACCTTCGCCCTCGCGGGCGATGGCTACACCTTC. This sequence encodes CATFALAGDGYTF.

The gene calls are TRBV25-1 and TRBJ1-1; no clear D gene. V was pared by 6 bases and J by 2 bases, with 13 bases between. Per germline, CDR1 MGHDK and CDR2 SYGVNS. CDR3 length: 14 residues. Here the CDR3 DNA reads TGTGCCAGCAGCGTTGTTGTGGAAAACACTGAAGCTTTCTTT. It encodes CASSVVVENTEAFF.

This clonotype was found many times. The chain carries TRBV7-2 and TRBJ1-2; TRBD1 matches 7 bases. This CDR3 region has 14 residues. From germline, CDR1 is SGHTA and CDR2 FQGNSA. The V and J ends lost 7 bases and 3 bases, in that order; junction bases with no gene match: 8. The CDR3: CASKAGTEDYGYTF. For the CDR3, the DNA is TGTGCCAGCAAGGCCGGGACAGAGGACTATGGCTACACCTTC.

V usage is TRBV4-3 and J usage is TRBJ2-7; maybe TRBD1 (5 bases). The CDR3 length is 15 residues. The V end lost 0 bases, the J end lost 7 bases, and 16 bases lay between the germline ends. Germline loops: CDR1 LGHNA, CDR2 YSLEER. CDR3: CASSQEEQGLGEQYF. In DNA, the CDR3 is TGCGCCAGCAGCCAAGAGGAGCAGGGCTTAGGAGAGCAGTACTTC.

V is TRBV9 and J is TRBJ1-1, with D perhaps matching TRBD1 (6 bases). Germline V gives CDR1 SGDLS, CDR2 YYNGEE. Trimming shortened V by 1 base and J by 6 bases, and 10 bases separated the two germline ends. This CDR3 has 13 amino acids. The CDR3 is CASSVRGGAEAFF. The CDR3 DNA sequence: TGTGCCAGCAGCGTACGAGGGGGGGCTGAAGCTTTCTTT. The whole variable domain, remainder taken from reference TRBV9 and TRBJ1-1, is DSGVTQTPKHLITATGQRVTLRCSPRSGDLSVYWYQQSLDQGLQFLIQYYNGEERAKGNILERFSAQQFPDLHSELNLSSLELGDSALYFCASSVRGGAEAFFGQGTRLTVV.

The chain employs TRBV7-2 and TRBJ1-5, with 8 nucleotides matching TRBD1. Germline trimming cut 5 bases from V and 2 bases from J; bases unmatched to any gene: 11. The CDR3 is 17 residues long. CDR1 and CDR2 (germline): SGHTA, FQGNSA. The CDR3 bases are TGTGCCAGCAGCACCGGGACAGGTTGGGGAGGCAATCAGCCCCAGCATTTT. Amino acid sequence: CASSTGTGWGGNQPQHF.

Regarding this clonotype: This clone may be a read error of a much larger clone one base away. This rearrangement joins TRBV7-4 to TRBJ2-2; 9 bases line up with TRBD2. Unmatched junction bases numbered 5, after V lost 5 bases and J lost 4 bases. Germline assignment: CDR1 SGHVT and CDR2 SQSDAQ. This CDR3 is built from 15 residues. CDR3 sequence (DNA): TGTGCCAGCAGCCGTAGCGGGAGTGGCACCGGGGAGCTGTTTTTT. It codes for CASSRSGSGTGELFF.

This clonotype was recorded many times. V and J are TRBV7-8 and TRBJ1-3, with 7 nucleotides matching TRBD1. Germline loops: CDR1 SGHVS, CDR2 FQNEAQ. The CDR3 sequence is 14 residues long. V shed 3 bases and J 4 bases; nucleotides not matched to a gene: 3. This CDR3 is CASSFGTDGNTIYF. CDR3 nucleotide sequence: TGTGCCAGCAGCTTTGGGACAGACGGAAACACCATATATTTT. The full variable domain, with the rest looked up from reference TRBV7-8 and TRBJ1-3, is GAGVSQSPRYKVAKRGQDVALRCDPISGHVSLFWYQQALGQGPEFLTYFQNEAQLDKSGLPSDRFFAERPEGSVSTLKIQRTQQEDSAVYLCASSFGTDGNTIYFGEGSWLTVV.

This clonotype was counted at least ten times. The V and J genes are TRBV20-1 and TRBJ2-7; 10 bases agree with TRBD1. This CDR3 contains 13 residues. Germline loops: CDR1 DFQATT, CDR2 SNEGSKA (reference sequence). V gave up 6 bases and J gave up 3 bases; unmatched junction bases: 5. The CDR3 DNA reads as TGCAGTGCGGGCGGGACAGGGGTCTACGAGCAGTACTTC. It translates to CSAGGTGVYEQYF.

At least ten counts were recorded for this clonotype. The chain joins TRBV24-1 to TRBJ2-5; D possibly corresponds to TRBD1 (7 bases). CDR1 is KGHDR and CDR2 is SFDVKD in the germline V gene. This CDR3 spans 15 amino acids. V lost 4 bases and J 5 bases, leaving 16 bases between the germline ends. CDR3 DNA: TGTGCCACCAGTGACTCGACAGGGAGGATTGAGACCCAGTACTTC. Residues: CATSDSTGRIETQYF.

Comments on this clonotype: This sequence may be a read error, since a much larger clone differs from it by one base. V and J are TRBV19 and TRBJ2-7; D tentatively reads TRBD1 or TRBD2 (6 bases each). The CDR3 covers 14 residues. CDR1 and CDR2 (germline): LNHDA, SQIVND (reference sequence). CDR3 region: CASSQEAGGGEQCF. CDR3 bases: TGTGCCAGCAGCCAAGAGGCCGGGGGCGGCGAGCAGTGCTTC.

The table lists this clonotype with many counts. The V gene is TRBV19, the J gene TRBJ1-5, with 7 bases fitting TRBD1. The CDR3 length is 13 residues. Germline CDR1 LNHDA, CDR2 SQIVND (reference sequence). The V and J ends lost 9 bases and 2 bases, in that order; junction bases with no gene match: 4. The CDR3 spells CASDRDGNQPQHF. DNA for the CDR3: TGTGCCAGCGACAGGGACGGCAATCAGCCCCAGCATTTT.

The chain couples TRBV5-1 to TRBJ2-5; the match to TRBD2 covers 9 bases. Trimming removed 0 bases from V and 5 bases from J; junction bases left unmatched: 5. The CDR3 consists of 15 residues. Germline V gene data show CDR1 as SGHRS and CDR2 as YFSETQ. The CDR3 loop is CASSLGLAALETQYF. CDR3 nucleotides: TGCGCCAGCAGCTTGGGACTAGCGGCACTGGAGACCCAGTACTTC.

This clonotype was detected ten times or more. The genes are TRBV29-1 and TRBJ2-7; D unresolved. V was pared by 2 bases and J by 0 bases, with 8 bases between. The CDR3 has 13 amino acids. Germline loops: CDR1 SQVTM, CDR2 ANQGSEA. The CDR3 coding sequence is TGCAGCGTTGAAAGTCGGAGCTCCTACGAGCAGTACTTC. It specifies CSVESRSSYEQYF.

This clonotype was seen repeatedly, ten times or more. The CDR3 loop reads CASSEEGTTGANVLTF. Here the CDR3 DNA reads TGTGCCAGCAGTGAGGAGGGTACTACTGGGGCCAACGTCCTGACTTTC. V is TRBV6-6 and J is TRBJ2-6; perhaps TRBD2 as D (6 bases). Germline V lookup: CDR1 MNHNY, CDR2 SVGAGI (reference sequence). This CDR3 has 16 amino acids. V lost 5 bases, J lost 2 bases, and 13 bases lay in between.

This clonotype was observed a handful of times. V is TRBV19 and J is TRBJ1-5, with 8 positions matching TRBD1. Germline V CDR1 and CDR2: LNHDA, SQIVND (reference sequence). Trimming took 5 bases from V and 5 from J; bases not matched to a gene: 11. This CDR3 has 16 amino acids. Here the CDR3 DNA reads TGTGCCAGTAGTTCAGGGGGCCCCCCCGTGGATCAGCCCCAGCATTTT. Translation gives CASSSGGPPVDQPQHF.

A word on this clonotype: A clone one base away is much larger, so this may be a read error. V gene TRBV7-3 combines with J gene TRBJ1-6, with 7 bases identical to TRBD1. Germline lookup yields CDR1 SGHTA and CDR2 FQGTGA. This CDR3 has 15 residues. V trimming: 2 bases; J trimming: 6 bases; junction bases outside the gene matches: 4. CDR3 sequence (DNA): TGTGCCAGCAGCTTAGGACAGGCCGTTAATTCACCCCTCCACTTT. Its protein product is CASSLGQAVNSPLHF.

This clonotype was seen many times. The chain is built from TRBV25-1 and TRBJ2-7; perhaps TRBD1 as D (8 bases). The V end was cut by 8 bases, the J end by 2 bases, with 16 bases between. Germline values: CDR1 MGHDK, CDR2 SYGVNS. This CDR3 is 14 amino acids long. This CDR3 is CASHRGGDPYEQYF. DNA of the CDR3: TGTGCCAGCCACAGGGGGGGGGATCCCTACGAGCAGTACTTC.

This clonotype was recorded many times. V is TRBV20-1 and J is TRBJ1-5; 7 bases are shared with TRBD1. Germline V lookup: CDR1 DFQATT, CDR2 SNEGSKA (reference sequence). CDR3 size: 14 residues. V trimming: 5 bases; J trimming: 5 bases; junction bases outside the gene matches: 9. CDR3 bases: TGCAGTGCTTCAAATACAGGGGCCGATCAGCCCCAGCATTTT. It specifies CSASNTGADQPQHF.

The chain is built from TRBV5-1 and TRBJ2-7; 7 bases match TRBD1. Trimming removed 3 bases from V and 7 bases from J; junction bases left unmatched: 16. Germline V CDR1 and CDR2: SGHRS, YFSETQ. The CDR3 totals 16 residues. CDR3 nucleotide sequence: TGCGCCAGCAGCTGGATAGCCAGGGGGATCACCGGGGAGCAGTACTTC. Protein sequence: CASSWIARGITGEQYF.

As regards this clonotype: A much larger clone differs by one base, so this may be a read error. The chain joins TRBV19 to TRBJ1-3; no definite D call. The CDR3 is 15 amino acids. Germline assignment: CDR1 LNHDA and CDR2 SQIVND (reference sequence). The CDR3 DNA is TGTGCCAGCAGTTCCGAGTTATACATCGGAAACGCCATATATTTT. Its translation: CASSSELYIGNAIYF.

The chain joins TRBV29-1 to TRBJ1-5, with D possibly matching TRBD1 (5 bases). Germline V gene sequence: CDR1 SQVTM, CDR2 ANQGSEA. CDR3 length equals 12 residues. The germline V and J ends were trimmed by 8 bases and 6 bases, with 14 bases remaining between them. The CDR3 DNA reads as TGCAGCTCAACAGGTCAAGGTCAGCCCCAGCATTTT. It yields the protein CSSTGQGQPQHF.

A word on this clonotype: This may arise from a read error, as a much more abundant clone is one base away. The chain joins TRBV7-9 to TRBJ2-2; D remains ambiguous. Per germline, CDR1 SEHNR and CDR2 FQNEAQ (reference sequence). Between the trimmed V and J ends, which lost 7 bases and 3 bases, there was a span of 6 bases. The CDR3 is made up of 12 amino acids. In nucleotides, the CDR3 is TGTGCCAGCACCCGGTACACCGGGGAGCTGTTTTTT. The encoded protein is CASTRYTGELFF.

Turning to this clonotype: A junction boundary mismatches the germline segment, possibly from a read error. The rearrangement links TRBV5-1 to TRBJ2-6; a weak D match, TRBD1 (6 bases). The CDR3 is 17 amino acids. Germline assignment: CDR1 SGHRS and CDR2 YFSETQ. DNA for the CDR3: TGTGCCAGCAGCTCCGCCGGGACACCCCCTGGGGCCAACGTCCTGACTTTC. Translating gives CASSSAGTPPGANVLTF.

This clonotype has ten or more counts. The gene calls are TRBV29-1 and TRBJ2-2; 7 bases are a match to TRBD2. Germline V gene lookup returns CDR1 SQVTM and CDR2 ANQGSEA. This CDR3 has 13 residues. With 4 bases clipped from V and 6 bases from J, the junction kept 5 bases outside the gene matches. CDR3 residues: CSVGGLVAGELFF. In DNA, the CDR3 is TGCAGCGTTGGTGGACTAGTCGCCGGGGAGCTGTTTTTT.

The sample holds a few counts of this clonotype. This chain connects TRBV6-1 to TRBJ1-2; D not certain. This CDR3 region has 13 residues. With 11 bases removed from V and 5 bases from J, the gap between germline ends came to 18 bases. Germline loops: CDR1 MNHNS, CDR2 SASEGT. CDR3 region: CAGRVRTDYGYTF. Here the CDR3 DNA reads TGTGCCGGTAGGGTAAGGACCGATTATGGCTACACCTTC.

The sample holds many counts of this clonotype. The chain links TRBV19 to TRBJ1-1; D remains ambiguous. This CDR3 spans 11 amino acids. Germline V CDR1 and CDR2: LNHDA, SQIVND (reference sequence). With 7 bases removed from V and 3 bases from J, the gap between germline ends came to 6 bases. CDR3 amino acids: CASTYYTEAFF. The CDR3 region has the DNA TGTGCCAGTACTTACTACACTGAAGCTTTCTTT.

The chain joins TRBV19 to TRBJ1-3; D gene unclear. Trimming took off 3 bases at V and 0 bases at J, with 12 bases between the two ends. This CDR3 comprises 16 residues. CDR1 and CDR2 from the germline V gene are LNHDA and SQIVND (reference sequence). The CDR3 sequence: CASSISRRSSGNTIYF. The CDR3, as DNA: TGTGCCAGTAGTATTAGTAGACGGTCCTCTGGAAACACCATATATTTT.

The J gene is TRBJ2-7, the V gene TRBV7-9, with 8 bases aligning to TRBD1. The CDR3 extends over 13 amino acids. Germline CDR1 and CDR2: SEHNR and FQNEAQ (reference sequence). With V trimmed by 5 bases and J by 5 bases, 5 bases remained unmatched. The CDR3, as DNA: TGTGCCAGCAGCCCTTGGACAGGGAACGAGCAGTACTTC. It codes for CASSPWTGNEQYF.

The gene calls are TRBV30 and TRBJ1-2, with D possibly TRBD1 on 5 matching bases. The CDR3 is 16 amino acids. CDR1 GTSNPN and CDR2 SVGIG come from the germline V gene (reference sequence). Deletions cut 2 bases from V and 3 bases from J, with 19 bases between. CDR3 DNA: TGTGCCTGGAGTAACCCCGAGGGGATTTGGGACTATGGCTACACCTTC. It specifies CAWSNPEGIWDYGYTF.